This entry describes one T cell receptor beta chain. Its target is not known. CD45RO negativity and positive selection for CCR7 defined naive CD8 cells, a population that excluded terminally differentiated effector memory CD45RA+ cells. Among the donors, all were Caucasian adults who lived in Nashville, Tennessee. The sample is drawn from a study of shared clonotypes between healthy human individuals. Clones were sequenced by immunoSEQ multiplex PCR, and TCRdb holds only the in-frame ones, with some missing. Of roughly 810,000 clones in the sample, approximately 96% were seen once. Findings and limits, study-wide: Rarefaction showed that sequencing of sorted subsets was incomplete (despite large depth). Naive subsets generally had larger estimated richness than memory subsets. The study found lower generation probabilities in non-shared clonotypes than in those shared by all four donors.

This CDR3 contains 14 residues. The ends were cut back, 3 bases at V and 3 bases at J, with 9 bases in the middle. Germline CDR1 is LNHDA and CDR2 is SQIVND (reference sequence). Sequenced: naive CD8+ T cells sorted from blood. The chain employs TRBV19 and TRBJ2-1, with D perhaps assigned TRBD1 or TRBD2 (5 bases each). This sequence was found in a man under 40 in good health. CDR3 in DNA: TGTGCCAGTAGTATGTGGGGGAACTACAATGAGCAGTTCTTC. It codes for CASSMWGNYNEQFF.